The next 19 T cell receptor beta chains were all read from a single sample in a study of Graves' ophthalmopathy and Graves' hyperthyroidism listed by TCRdb under 2018. Sequencing was carried out with an Illumina HiSeq 2000. TCR beta CDR3 regions were amplified from RNA transcripts for repertoire sequencing. The first round was an RT-PCR using HTBI primers with the Qiagen OneStep RT-PCR kit, and this first round was followed by a second-round multiplex PCR, then size selection and purification. The public reads were reanalyzed by TCRdb: fastp trimming at Q25, MiXCR alignment, in-frame beta chains only. Identical CDR3 protein sequences are pooled into one entry, listed with their most common genes and DNA. The sample table contains 500,000 to 700,000 distinct CDR3 sequences; only one count was recorded for about 20% of them. Roughly 6.9% of the sample goes to the ten largest clones. Sequenced material: peripheral blood. The receptors stem from a woman between 18 and 30 years old with stable Graves' hyperthyroidism. Some clones in this sample may be carry-over from other donors' samples. Donor details come from another sample of the same person, matched by shared clones.

For the CDR3, the DNA is TGTGCCAGCAGCTTAGAGGCAACCATGAACACTGAAGCTTTCTTT. Translated, it gives CASSLEATMNTEAFF. V usage is TRBV7-6 and J usage is TRBJ1-1; no clear D gene. CDR3 length: 15 residues. The ends were cut back, 1 base at V and 0 bases at J, with 9 bases in the middle. Germline CDR1 and CDR2: SGHVS and FNYEAQ.

This clonotype was observed a handful of times. V usage is TRBV5-1 and J usage is TRBJ2-7; 9 nucleotides agree with TRBD2. From germline, CDR1 is SGHRS and CDR2 YFSETQ. CDR3 length: 17 amino acids. V shed 3 bases and J 1 base; nucleotides not matched to a gene: 11. As DNA, the CDR3 is TGCGCCAGCAGCTCCAAGGGCACTAGCGGGTTTTCCTACGAGCAGTACTTC. Translation: CASSSKGTSGFSYEQYF. The complete variable domain, with remaining parts taken from reference TRBV5-1 and TRBJ2-7, reads KAGVTQTPRYLIKTRGQQVTLSCSPISGHRSVSWYQQTPGQGLQFLFEYFSETQRNKGNFPGRFSGRQFSNSRSEMNVSTLELGDSALYLCASSSKGTSGFSYEQYFGPGTRLTVT.

In this sample, this clonotype turned up many times. The chain employs TRBV6-1 and TRBJ2-7, with 7 positions matching TRBD2. Germline V lookup: CDR1 MNHNS, CDR2 SASEGT. V shed 6 bases and J 5 bases; nucleotides not matched to a gene: 7. The CDR3 covers 13 residues. CDR3: CASRGDTSDEQYF. CDR3 bases: TGTGCCAGCAGGGGCGATACTAGCGACGAGCAGTACTTC.

This clonotype came up many times. V is TRBV6-1 and J is TRBJ1-5; TRBD1 might be the D (6 bases). CDR3 length equals 13 residues. Germline CDR1 and CDR2: MNHNS and SASEGT. Trimming left V 4 bases short and J 5 bases short, with 9 bases between. The CDR3 DNA reads as TGTGCCAGCAGTGGGACAGAAGATCAGCCCCAGCATTTT. It translates to CASSGTEDQPQHF.

Comments on this clonotype: A much bigger clone sits one base away, suggesting this may be a read error. It is likely a read error, because the conserved phenylalanine at the end of the CDR3 is missing. This chain links TRBV2 with TRBJ2-5; 10 bases line up with TRBD1. CDR3 length: 15 amino acids. Germline lookup yields CDR1 SNHLY and CDR2 FYNNEI. The V and J ends lost 8 bases and 0 bases, in that order; junction bases with no gene match: 6. CDR3 nucleotides: TGTGCCAGCCCCAGTGGGACAGGGGACCAAGAGACCCAGTACTCC. It is translated as CASPSGTGDQETQYS.

CDR3 coding DNA: TGTGCCAGCAGTGAGGCCTATGAGGTGACTGAAGCTTTCTTT. Amino acid sequence: CASSEAYEVTEAFF. The chain combines TRBV6-1 with TRBJ1-1, with D hard to call. Germline lookup yields CDR1 MNHNS and CDR2 SASEGT. V lost 3 bases and J 5 bases, leaving 13 bases between the germline ends. The CDR3 loop spans 14 amino acids.

This clonotype was seen only a few times. It may be a read error: a sequence one base away is much more abundant. This chain uses TRBV19 with TRBJ1-1; D is unresolved. Germline CDR1 and CDR2: LNHDA and SQIVND (reference sequence). CDR3 length: 13 residues. This CDR3 reads CASTRTENTEACF. The CDR3 DNA reads TGTGCCAGTACCAGGACGGAGAACACTGAAGCTTGCTTT. Full variable domain (rest looked up from reference TRBV19 and TRBJ1-1): DGGITQSPKYLFRKEGQNVTLSCEQNLNHDAMYWYRQDPGQGLRLIYYSQIVNDFQKGDIAEGYSVSREKKESFPLTVTSAQKNPTAFYLCASTRTENTEACFGQGTRLTVV.

This clonotype appeared a few times. The V gene is TRBV6-2 or TRBV6-3, the J gene TRBJ2-7; perhaps TRBD2 as D (5 bases). Trimming pared 4 bases from V and 2 bases from J, leaving 12 bases between. The CDR3 covers 14 residues. CDR1 is MNHEY and CDR2 is SVGEGT in the germline V gene. CDR3 region: CASSSARGTYEQYF. In DNA form, the CDR3 reads TGTGCCAGCAGTTCCGCCCGAGGGACCTACGAGCAGTACTTC.

The table lists this clonotype with many counts. The V and J genes are TRBV29-1 and TRBJ1-5, with 9 nucleotides matching TRBD1. Germline CDR1 is SQVTM and CDR2 is ANQGSEA. Unmatched junction bases numbered 3, after V lost 5 bases and J lost 1 base. CDR3 length: 14 amino acids. The CDR3 coding sequence is TGCAGCGTTTTGGGACAGGGAAGCAATCAGCCCCAGCATTTT. This gives the protein CSVLGQGSNQPQHF.

For this clonotype: This sequence may be a read error, since a much larger clone differs from it by one base. This chain connects TRBV6-1 to TRBJ2-7; TRBD1 might be the D (7 bases). This CDR3 has 16 amino acids. Looked up from germline, CDR1 is MNHNS and CDR2 is SASEGT. CDR3 nucleotide sequence: TGTGCCAGCAGCGGGGATCGACAGGGTTCCTCGGGGGAGCTGTACTTC. As protein: CASSGDRQGSSGELYF.

This clonotype was picked up many times. The chain is built from TRBV3-1 and TRBJ1-1; TRBD1 is a possible D gene (6 bases). The germline V and J ends were trimmed by 1 base and 3 bases, with 15 bases remaining between them. Germline V gene data show CDR1 as LGHDT and CDR2 as YNNKEL (reference sequence). CDR3 length: 16 residues. CDR3 region: CASSQVGGPRHTEAFF. As DNA, the CDR3 is TGTGCCAGCAGCCAAGTCGGGGGGCCGCGGCACACTGAAGCTTTCTTT. The variable domain in full, with the rest retrieved from reference TRBV3-1 and TRBJ1-1, is DTAVSQTPKYLVTQMGNDKSIKCEQNLGHDTMYWYKQDSKKFLKIMFSYNNKELIINETVPNRFSPKSPDKAHLNLHINSLELGDSAVYFCASSQVGGPRHTEAFFGQGTRLTVV.

The chain links TRBV19 to TRBJ1-1; D unresolved. The germline CDR1 and CDR2 sequences are LNHDA and SQIVND (reference sequence). Trimming removed 10 bases from V and 3 bases from J, with 9 bases in between. The CDR3 covers 11 residues. CDR3 sequence (DNA): TGTGCCACCCTCGGCGACACTGAAGCTTTCTTT. Translation gives CATLGDTEAFF.

The chain joins TRBV6-5 to TRBJ2-7; D uncertain. Germline values: CDR1 MNHEY, CDR2 SVGAGI. The V and J ends lost 2 bases and 7 bases respectively, with 9 bases between them. The CDR3 is 12 amino acids. The CDR3 loop reads CASSYAVGEQYF. CDR3 nucleotide sequence: TGTGCCAGCAGTTACGCCGTAGGGGAGCAGTACTTC.

The rearrangement joins TRBV6-5 to TRBJ1-2, with D perhaps matching TRBD1 (6 bases). The CDR3 runs 13 residues. Trimming shortened V by 4 bases and J by 8 bases, and 14 bases separated the two germline ends. Looked up from germline, CDR1 is MNHEY and CDR2 is SVGAGI. CDR3 in DNA: TGTGCCAGCAGTTCCAACTACAGGGACGGCTACACCTTC. Encoded protein: CASSSNYRDGYTF.

The chain links TRBV4-1 to TRBJ2-7, with D tentatively TRBD1 (5 bases). The germline V gene encodes CDR1 MGHRA and CDR2 YSYEKL. The CDR3 has 13 residues. Between the trimmed V and J ends, which lost 3 bases and 4 bases, there was a span of 10 bases. The chain's CDR3 is CASSHAQGYEQYV. DNA for the CDR3: TGCGCCAGCAGCCATGCCCAGGGTTACGAGCAGTACGTC.

Ten or more counts support this clonotype. The chain's CDR3 is CASSRGYQETQYF. In nucleotides, the CDR3 is TGTGCCAGCAGCCGCGGGTACCAAGAGACCCAGTACTTC. This chain links TRBV11-2 with TRBJ2-5, with D perhaps TRBD2 (5 bases). Germline CDR1 SGHAT, CDR2 FQNNGV. This CDR3 is built from 13 residues. V was shortened by 5 bases and J by 0 bases, with 7 bases between the two germline ends.

This clonotype has a count of ten or more. The chain recombines TRBV6-5 with TRBJ2-7, with 11 bases fitting TRBD1. The CDR3 loop spans 15 amino acids. J lost 7 bases, V lost 2 bases, and 7 bases had no gene match. Germline values: CDR1 MNHEY, CDR2 SVGAGI. The CDR3 DNA is TGTGCCAGCAGTTACCTCGGACAGGGGGCTCGGGAGCAGTACTTC. This codes for CASSYLGQGAREQYF.

This clonotype was seen repeatedly, ten times or more. The chain is built from TRBV6-4 and TRBJ1-1; 12 bases are shared with TRBD1. With 7 bases clipped from V and 2 bases from J, the junction kept 14 bases outside the gene matches. CDR1 and CDR2 from the germline V gene are MRHNA and SNTAGT. The CDR3 covers 18 residues. The CDR3 here is CASTGTGGVGLLNTEAFF. Here the CDR3 DNA reads TGTGCCAGCACCGGGACAGGGGGCGTCGGCCTTCTTAACACTGAAGCTTTCTTT.

The CDR3, as DNA: TGTGCCAGCAGAACAGGTGCTACTAACTATGGCTACACCTTC. Translation gives CASRTGATNYGYTF. V and J are TRBV6-1 and TRBJ1-2; maybe TRBD1 (5 bases). Trimming shortened V by 6 bases and J by 0 bases, and 11 bases separated the two germline ends. The CDR3 consists of 14 residues. Germline CDR1 MNHNS, CDR2 SASEGT.